This T cell receptor (beta chain) was found in a study of blood T cells in healthy people across ages. Whole-study results and caveats: Reliance upon unsorted PBMCs precluded definitive naive versus antigen-experienced comparison. A greater number of naive CD4+ cells and higher diversity distinguished long-lived donors from aged donors.

Notes on this clonotype: What it binds is unknown.

V lost 3 bases to trimming and J lost 1 base, with 9 bases between them. Germline values: CDR1 LNHDA, CDR2 SQIVND (reference sequence). This CDR3 spans 14 amino acids. A sample-barcoded 5' primer and a J-beta primer mix were used in a second PCR of roughly 6 to 11 cycles. CDR3-containing paired-end reads numbered at least 2.5 million in each sample. TCRdb re-analysed the 5' RACE reads in MiXCR, keeping a single row per CDR3 protein. The table records over 1.5 million distinct CDR3 sequences, around half of them present only once. This rearrangement joins TRBV19 to TRBJ1-1; D is undetermined. Input material: blood. This clonotype was obtained from a woman aged 40 to 49 in good health. The CDR3 spells CASSIGSANTEAFF. DNA for the CDR3: TGTGCCAGTAGTATCGGATCGGCGAACACTGAAGCTTTCTTT.